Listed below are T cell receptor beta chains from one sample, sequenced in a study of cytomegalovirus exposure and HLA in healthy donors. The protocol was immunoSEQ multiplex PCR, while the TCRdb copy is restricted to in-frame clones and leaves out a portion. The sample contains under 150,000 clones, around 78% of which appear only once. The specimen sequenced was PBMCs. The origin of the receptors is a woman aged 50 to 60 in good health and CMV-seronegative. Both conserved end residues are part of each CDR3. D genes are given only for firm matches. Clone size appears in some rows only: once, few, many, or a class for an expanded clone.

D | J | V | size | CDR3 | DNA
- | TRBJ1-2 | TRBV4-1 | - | CASSLSGTYGYTF | TGCGCCAGCAGCCTTAGCGGGACCTATGGCTACACCTTC
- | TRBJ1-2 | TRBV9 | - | CASTPGTSDYGYTF | TGTGCCAGCACCCCCGGGACTTCGGACTATGGCTACACCTTC
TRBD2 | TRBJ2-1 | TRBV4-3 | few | CASSRESGTSGPNEQFF | TGCGCCAGCAGCCGTGAATCCGGGACTAGCGGTCCCAATGAGCAGTTCTTC
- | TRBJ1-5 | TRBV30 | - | CAWSVSYSNQPQNF | TGTGCCTGGAGTGTATCGTATAGCAATCAGCCCCAGAATTTT
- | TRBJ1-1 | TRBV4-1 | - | CASSPPQTEAFF | TGCGCCAGCAGCCCCCCCCAGACTGAAGCTTTCTTT
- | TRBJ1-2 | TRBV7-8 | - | CASSLDSGTTYGYTF | TGTGCCAGCAGCTTAGACTCCGGGACAACCTATGGCTACACCTTC
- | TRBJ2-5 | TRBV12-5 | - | CASGLNPERGETQYF | TGTGCTAGTGGTTTGAATCCAGAAAGAGGAGAGACCCAGTACTTC
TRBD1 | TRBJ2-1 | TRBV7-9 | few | CASSTRQGRQFF | TGTGCCAGCAGCACCCGACAGGGCCGGCAGTTCTTC
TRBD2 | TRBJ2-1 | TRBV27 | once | CASSLASSGYNEQFF | TGTGCCAGCAGTTTAGCGTCTAGCGGATACAATGAGCAGTTCTTC
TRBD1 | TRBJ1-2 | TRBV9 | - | CASSVGIGQGNYGYTF | TGTGCCAGCAGCGTAGGGATCGGACAGGGGAACTATGGCTACACCTTC
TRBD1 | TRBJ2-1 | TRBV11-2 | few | CASSLVGTGVYNEQFF | TGTGCCAGCAGCTTAGTAGGCACAGGGGTCTACAATGAGCAGTTCTTC
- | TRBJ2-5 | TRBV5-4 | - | CASGQGVGRETQYF | TGTGCCAGCGGTCAGGGTGTAGGTCGAGAGACCCAGTACTTC
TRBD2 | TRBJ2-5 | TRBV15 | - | CATSRTSGQETQYF | TGTGCCACCAGCAGGACTAGCGGGCAAGAGACCCAGTACTTC
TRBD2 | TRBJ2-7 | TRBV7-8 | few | CASSSFQTSGKSYEQYF | TGTGCCAGCAGCTCCTTTCAGACTAGCGGGAAGTCCTACGAGCAGTACTTC
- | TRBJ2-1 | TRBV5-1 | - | CASSLGGREINEQFF | TGCGCCAGCAGCTTGGGCGGCAGGGAAATCAATGAGCAGTTCTTC
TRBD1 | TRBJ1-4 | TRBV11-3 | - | CASSLGTWGQSNEKLFF | TGTGCCAGCAGCTTAGGGACGTGGGGACAGTCTAATGAAAAACTGTTTTTT
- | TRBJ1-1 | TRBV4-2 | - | CASSQEPSGDTEAFF | TGTGCCAGCAGCCAAGAACCTTCGGGAGACACTGAAGCTTTCTTT
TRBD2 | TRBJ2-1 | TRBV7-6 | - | CASSLSGLAGAREQFF | TGTGCCAGCAGCTTATCGGGACTAGCGGGAGCACGGGAGCAGTTCTTC
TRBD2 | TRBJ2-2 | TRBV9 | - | CASSTRTSGRGGTGELFF | TGTGCCAGCAGCACTCGGACTAGCGGGAGGGGTGGAACCGGGGAGCTGTTTTTT
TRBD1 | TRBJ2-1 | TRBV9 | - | CASSVATGQGPLNQHNEQFF | TGTGCCAGCAGCGTAGCTACGGGACAGGGCCCTCTAAACCAACACAATGAGCAGTTCTTC
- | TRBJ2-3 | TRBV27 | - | CASSLKRTDTQYF | TGTGCCAGCAGTTTAAAGAGAACAGATACGCAGTATTTT
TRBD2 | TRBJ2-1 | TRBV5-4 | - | CASGEAGGTYNEQFF | TGTGCCAGCGGCGAAGCGGGAGGGACCTACAATGAGCAGTTCTTC
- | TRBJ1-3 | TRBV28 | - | CASSFEQGLGFSGNTIYF | TGTGCCAGCAGTTTCGAACAGGGACTAGGTTTCTCTGGAAACACCATATATTTT
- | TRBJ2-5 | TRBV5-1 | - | CASSLDNEETQYF | TGCGCCAGCAGCTTGGACAATGAAGAGACCCAGTACTTC
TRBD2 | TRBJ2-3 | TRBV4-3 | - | CASSQTAGWTDTQYF | TGCGCCAGCAGCCAAACAGCGGGATGGACAGATACGCAGTATTTT
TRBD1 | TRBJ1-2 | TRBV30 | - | CAWSPAQGDLDYGYTF | TGTGCCTGGAGTCCAGCGCAGGGGGACCTCGACTATGGCTACACCTTC
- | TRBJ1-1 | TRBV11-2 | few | CASSSRSSMNTEAFF | TGTGCCAGCAGCTCCAGGTCGTCCATGAACACTGAAGCTTTCTTT